This T cell receptor beta chain was recovered during a study of cytomegalovirus exposure and HLA in healthy donors. Study-wide findings and caveats: Within a later analysis, the majority of CMV-associated TCR beta chains appeared HLA-restricted. Within the data, a cluster of highly shared sequence variants was likely a sequencing artifact. Earlier results showed most TCR beta V segments being productive about 90% or about 30% of the time.

Germline loops: CDR1 SEHNR, CDR2 FQNEAQ (reference sequence). V lost 1 base, J lost 9 bases, and 6 bases stayed unmatched. This CDR3 contains 16 residues. Amplification used 60 Vbeta primers and 13 Jbeta primers. The data were produced by immunoSEQ multiplex PCR, yet TCRdb's version contains in-frame clones alone and is incomplete. The sample comprises 90,000 to 130,000 clones, about 80% of which are singletons, and around 3.2% rests with the top ten. This clone appeared a single time. Antigen: not known. Each donor was healthy, and each was a bone marrow donor. Sequenced input: PBMCs. J is TRBJ2-1 and V is TRBV7-9, with 13 bases matching TRBD2. This clonotype was obtained from a woman aged 55 to 70 in good health and CMV-seropositive. The DNA for the CDR3 is TGTGCCAGCAGCTTAGGAACTAGCGGGAGGGCCTCTGAGCAGTTCTTC. Its translation: CASSLGTSGRASEQFF.